This TCR beta chain was recorded in a study of blood T cell repertoires in COVID-19. Study context: T cells, B-cell-depleted T cells, or PBMCs supplied cDNA or gDNA.

Study processing details: Reference gene primer amplification yielded estimated nucleated cell counts. The data were produced by immunoSEQ multiplex PCR, yet TCRdb's version contains in-frame clones alone and is incomplete. Clonal size and the V and J genes are those of that table, whereas D and trimming came from the DNA. The table includes about 200,000 clones, 80% to 90% detected once. The germline gives CDR1 MDHEN, CDR2 SYDVKM. This CDR3 comprises 16 residues. V lost 4 bases, J lost 2 bases, and 8 bases stayed unmatched. Sample: peripheral blood. This chain connects TRBV28 to TRBJ2-3, with 8 bases fitting TRBD2. The sequence came from a man aged 30 to 39 who had recovered from COVID-19. CDR3 coding DNA: TGTGCCAGCAGTTATAGCGGGGCGCTAATCACAGATACGCAGTATTTT. It translates to CASSYSGALITDTQYF.